These 19 T cell receptor beta chains came from one sample sequenced in a study of OX40 agonist ivuxolimab in advanced cancers. Some clones are missing from TCRdb's copy, which holds only in-frame ones; the method was immunoSEQ multiplex PCR. The data show tens of thousands of clones, around nine tenths seen once. The sequences come from CD4+ or CD8+ T cells sorted from blood, collected in a trial of the OX40 agonist ivuxolimab. Source of these receptors: an adult with an advanced solid tumor such as melanoma, head and neck, liver or kidney cancer.

The chain combines TRBV7-9 with TRBJ1-4, with TRBD1 as a possible D gene (6 bases). CDR3 length equals 13 residues. Trimming took 4 bases from V and 4 from J, leaving 7 bases between them. The germline V gene has CDR1 SEHNR and CDR2 FQNEAQ (reference sequence). The CDR3 sequence is CASSSGVNEKLFF. The CDR3 DNA reads as TGTGCCAGCAGCTCAGGGGTTAATGAAAAACTGTTTTTT. The whole variable domain, filled in from reference TRBV7-9 and TRBJ1-4, reads DTGVSQNPRHKITKRGQNVTFRCDPISEHNRLYWYRQTLGQGPEFLTYFQNEAQLEKSRLLSDRFSAERPKGSFSTLEIQRTEQGDSAMYLCASSSGVNEKLFFGSGTQLSVL.

This chain connects TRBV7-8 to TRBJ2-7; D is perhaps TRBD1 (6 bases). The CDR3 is 14 amino acids. V was pared by 4 bases and J by 2 bases, with 12 bases between. Germline CDR1 reads SGHVS; CDR2 reads FQNEAQ. CDR3 sequence: CASSWTALTYEQYF. The CDR3 DNA reads TGTGCCAGCAGCTGGACAGCCCTTACCTACGAGCAGTACTTC.

V usage is TRBV19 and J usage is TRBJ2-5; weak D call: TRBD2 (6 bases). Trimming stripped 6 bases from V and 2 bases from J, with 10 bases between. The CDR3 spans 13 residues. The germline gives CDR1 LNHDA, CDR2 SQIVND (reference sequence). The CDR3 here is CASRAGTQETQYF. The CDR3 DNA reads TGTGCCAGTAGGGCCGGGACTCAAGAGACCCAGTACTTC.

V and J are TRBV27 and TRBJ2-5, with 7 positions matching TRBD2. The ends lost 5 bases at V and 3 bases at J; junction bases unmatched: 9. CDR1 is MNHEY, CDR2 SMNVEV, per germline (reference sequence). The CDR3 totals 15 residues. CDR3 sequence reads: CASSPWGTNKETQYF. The CDR3 region has the DNA TGTGCCAGCAGTCCATGGGGGACTAACAAAGAGACCCAGTACTTC.

The chain is built from TRBV30 and TRBJ2-2; D assignment may be TRBD1 or TRBD2 (5 bases each). The ends were cut back, 0 bases at V and 0 bases at J, with 11 bases in the middle. From germline, CDR1 is GTSNPN and CDR2 SVGIG (reference sequence). The CDR3 is made up of 16 amino acids. The CDR3 protein is CAWSVRGTSNTGELFF. The CDR3, as DNA: TGTGCCTGGAGTGTAAGAGGGACGTCGAACACCGGGGAGCTGTTTTTT.

This chain connects TRBV18 to TRBJ2-3; TRBD1 aligns across 9 bases. The CDR3 runs to 15 residues. From germline, CDR1 is KGHSH and CDR2 LQKENI. Trimming took 3 bases from V and 2 from J; bases not matched to a gene: 3. CDR3 sequence (DNA): TGTGCCAGCTCACCCGGGACAGGGTCCACAGATACGCAGTATTTT. Its protein is CASSPGTGSTDTQYF. Looking up the rest from reference TRBV18 and TRBJ2-3 gives the full variable domain: NAGVMQNPRHLVRRRGQEARLRCSPMKGHSHVYWYRQLPEEGLKFMVYLQKENIIDESGMPKERFSAEFPKEGPSILRIQQVVRGDSAAYFCASSPGTGSTDTQYFGPGTRLTVL.

The chain uses TRBV18 and TRBJ2-7, with 9 bases fitting TRBD2. The junction had 10 bases not matched to a gene; V was cut back by 2 bases and J by 2 bases. The CDR3 has 17 residues. Germline V gene sequence: CDR1 KGHSH, CDR2 LQKENI. CDR3 DNA: TGTGCCAGCTCACCAGGAGTGGGTAGCGGGAGACCCTACGAGCAGTACTTC. It yields the protein CASSPGVGSGRPYEQYF. The full variable domain, rest sourced from reference TRBV18 and TRBJ2-7, is NAGVMQNPRHLVRRRGQEARLRCSPMKGHSHVYWYRQLPEEGLKFMVYLQKENIIDESGMPKERFSAEFPKEGPSILRIQQVVRGDSAAYFCASSPGVGSGRPYEQYFGPGTRLTVT.

The rearrangement uses TRBV28 and TRBJ1-2; D is undetermined. This CDR3 region has 15 residues. Germline V CDR1 and CDR2: MDHEN, SYDVKM. Trimming cost V 6 bases and J 4 bases, with 18 bases left between them. CDR3 DNA sequence: TGTGCCAGCAGGCCCCCGCTGGGAGAGATCTATGGCTACACCTTC. Translating it yields CASRPPLGEIYGYTF.

This rearrangement joins TRBV19 to TRBJ1-1; 7 bases align to TRBD1. Losses at the gene ends were 7 bases for V and 4 bases for J; bases not matched to a gene: 6. The CDR3 extends over 13 amino acids. Germline loops: CDR1 LNHDA, CDR2 SQIVND (reference sequence). CDR3 bases: TGTGCCAGTACCGCCAACAGGGGCACTGAAGCTTTCTTT. Protein: CASTANRGTEAFF. Drawing the rest from reference TRBV19 and TRBJ1-1, the complete variable domain is DGGITQSPKYLFRKEGQNVTLSCEQNLNHDAMYWYRQDPGQGLRLIYYSQIVNDFQKGDIAEGYSVSREKKESFPLTVTSAQKNPTAFYLCASTANRGTEAFFGQGTRLTVV.

The DNA for the CDR3 is TGCGCCAGCAGCCAAGATTTGGCTAGCGGGGAATACATTCAGTACTTC. Amino acid sequence: CASSQDLASGEYIQYF. The rearrangement joins TRBV4-3 to TRBJ2-4, with 9 bases aligning to TRBD2. Trimming took 0 bases from V and 8 from J; bases not matched to a gene: 8. The CDR3 sequence is 16 residues long. Looked up from germline, CDR1 is LGHNA and CDR2 is YSLEER.

This clone was seen a single time. This chain uses TRBV15 with TRBJ2-1, with 10 bases fitting TRBD2. The J segment lost 7 bases and the V segment lost 1 base, leaving 4 bases of the junction unmatched. Per germline, CDR1 LNHNV and CDR2 YYDKDF (reference sequence). The CDR3 is made up of 15 amino acids. The CDR3 DNA reads as TGTGCCACCAGCAGAGCGGCTAGCGGGAGAAATGAGCAGTTCTTC. This gives the protein CATSRAASGRNEQFF.

The chain recombines TRBV30 with TRBJ1-2; tentatively, D is TRBD1 (6 bases). The CDR3 sequence is 12 residues long. Germline CDR1 is GTSNPN and CDR2 is SVGIG (reference sequence). V was cut by 5 bases and J by 4 bases, with 11 bases left in between. DNA of the CDR3: TGTGCCTGGGGGGGGGCCCGCTATGGCTACACCTTC. It translates to CAWGGARYGYTF. Supplemented by reference TRBV30 and TRBJ1-2, the full variable domain reads SQTIHQWPATLVQPVGSPLSLECTVEGTSNPNLYWYRQAAGRGLQLLFYSVGIGQISSEVPQNLSASRPQDRQFILSSKKLLLSDSGFYLCAWGGARYGYTFGSGTRLTVV.

The chain employs TRBV19 and TRBJ2-1; D might be TRBD2 (5 bases). The germline V and J ends were trimmed by 3 bases and 5 bases, with 11 bases remaining between them. This CDR3 is 14 amino acids long. Germline CDR1 and CDR2: LNHDA and SQIVND (reference sequence). The CDR3 sequence is CASSILGSHNEQFF. CDR3 nucleotide sequence: TGTGCCAGTAGTATCCTAGGGAGCCACAATGAGCAGTTCTTC.

This clone was seen once. The gene calls are TRBV10-3 and TRBJ2-7; D gene unclear. The CDR3 covers 14 residues. Germline CDR1 reads ENHRY; CDR2 reads SYGVKD. V dropped 3 bases and J dropped 7 bases, with 16 bases sitting between them. The DNA of the CDR3 is TGTGCCATCAGTGAAAGGGAAGGGTTGGGAGAGCAGTACTTC. Translating gives CAISEREGLGEQYF.

This clone was observed once. V is TRBV9 and J is TRBJ1-1; D gene ambiguous. The germline V and J ends were trimmed by 3 bases and 0 bases, with 24 bases remaining between them. Germline V lookup: CDR1 SGDLS, CDR2 YYNGEE. The CDR3 runs 19 residues. This CDR3 reads CASSAPIFWARSMNTEAFF. The CDR3 DNA is TGTGCCAGCAGCGCCCCCATATTTTGGGCGCGAAGTATGAACACTGAAGCTTTCTTT.

This clone was seen a few times. This chain joins TRBV5-1 and TRBJ2-5; TRBD2 agrees at 8 bases. The germline V gene has CDR1 SGHRS and CDR2 YFSETQ. This CDR3 spans 16 amino acids. V gave up 4 bases and J gave up 5 bases; unmatched junction bases: 13. CDR3 sequence (DNA): TGCGCCAGCAGCCTCGGGACTAGTCGTCGGCGGGAGACCCAGTACTTC. Translating gives CASSLGTSRRRETQYF.

CDR3 sequence reads: CASSLGLQGSNEQFF. The CDR3 DNA reads TGTGCCAGCAGCTTAGGCTTACAGGGAAGCAATGAGCAGTTCTTC. This chain connects TRBV7-2 to TRBJ2-1; perhaps TRBD1 as D (6 bases). V was clipped by 1 base and J by 6 bases, with 13 bases between them. This CDR3 spans 15 amino acids. Germline CDR1 is SGHTA and CDR2 is FQGNSA.

The chain is built from TRBV5-1 and TRBJ1-5, with a possible D match to TRBD1 (5 bases). Germline V gene sequence: CDR1 SGHRS, CDR2 YFSETQ. CDR3 length equals 15 residues. Trimming cost V 0 bases and J 0 bases, with 7 bases left between them. The CDR3 region is CASSLDGGSNQPQHF. CDR3 DNA sequence: TGCGCCAGCAGCTTGGACGGGGGTAGCAATCAGCCCCAGCATTTT.

V and J are TRBV4-2 and TRBJ1-2, with 12 bases matching TRBD1. This CDR3 is built from 17 residues. CDR1 is LGHNA and CDR2 is YNFKEQ in the germline V gene. V lost 8 bases to trimming and J lost 5 bases; unmatched junction nucleotides: 15. The CDR3, as DNA: TGTGCCAGCGGGGACTCCGGGACAGGGGGCGCGGAGTATGGCTACACCTTC. This encodes CASGDSGTGGAEYGYTF.